The entry below describes one TCR beta chain. TCRdb's copy holds only in-frame clones and misses some; the assay was immunoSEQ multiplex PCR. The table has 85,000 or so clones, 90% to 95% seen once. The data belong to a study of technical replicates of blood from a handful of donors. Germline V gene lookup returns CDR1 MNHEY and CDR2 SMNVEV (reference sequence). The length of the CDR3 is 13 residues. V shed 10 bases and J shed 0 bases, with 13 bases lying between them. The TCR sequence derives from a human donor in good health. The gene calls are TRBV27 and TRBJ2-7; a weak D match, TRBD1 (6 bases). The sample consisted of T cells isolated from PBMCs. CDR3 in DNA: TGTGCCACTTGCCAGGGGCCCTCCTACGAGCAGTACTTC. It yields the protein CATCQGPSYEQYF.